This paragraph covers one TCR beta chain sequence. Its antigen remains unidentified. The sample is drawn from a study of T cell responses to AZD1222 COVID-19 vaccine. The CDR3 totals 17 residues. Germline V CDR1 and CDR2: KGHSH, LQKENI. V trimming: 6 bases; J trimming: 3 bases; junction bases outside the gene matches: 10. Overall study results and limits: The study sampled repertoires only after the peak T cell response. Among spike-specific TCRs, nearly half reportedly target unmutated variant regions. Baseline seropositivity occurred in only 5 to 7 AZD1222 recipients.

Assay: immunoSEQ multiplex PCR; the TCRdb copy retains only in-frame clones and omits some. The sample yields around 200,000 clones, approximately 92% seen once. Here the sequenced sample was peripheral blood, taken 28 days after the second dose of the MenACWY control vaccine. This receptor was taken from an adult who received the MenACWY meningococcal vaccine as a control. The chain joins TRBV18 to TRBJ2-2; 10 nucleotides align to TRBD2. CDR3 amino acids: CASSVPALAGDTGELFF. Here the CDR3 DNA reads TGTGCCAGCTCCGTACCAGCCCTAGCGGGGGACACCGGGGAGCTGTTTTTT.